One and the same sample provided the 2 T cell receptor beta chains below, sequenced in a study of T-cell memory formation after mild COVID-19. MiXCR, applied by TCRdb to the 5' RACE reads, yields one record per CDR3 protein. Among about 400,000 distinct CDR3 sequences listed, more than 20% were seen once. Input material: PBMCs or a T cell subset sorted from them (not recorded which). The receptor source for this set is an adult woman who had mild COVID-19 (a few samples of this study predate the infection). Cell type and time point are not known.

The chain has TRBV7-7 and TRBJ2-3, with TRBD2 matching over 11 bases. The germline CDR1 and CDR2 sequences are SSHAT and FNYEAQ (reference sequence). With 5 bases clipped from V and 5 bases from J, the junction kept 12 bases outside the gene matches. The CDR3 sequence is 17 residues long. The CDR3 spells CASSAGKSSGGGDTQYF. In DNA, the CDR3 is TGTGCCAGCAGCGCCGGCAAGAGTAGCGGGGGGGGAGATACGCAGTATTTT.

This clonotype was seen just once. The J gene is TRBJ2-2, the V gene TRBV5-1; D is possibly TRBD2 (6 bases). The CDR3 covers 14 residues. V was cut by 2 bases and J by 6 bases, with 11 bases left in between. The germline V gene has CDR1 SGHRS and CDR2 YFSETQ. CDR3 DNA: TGCGCCAGCAGCTTCCGGACTACACCCGGGGAGCTGTTTTTT. Its translation: CASSFRTTPGELFF. Drawing the rest from reference TRBV5-1 and TRBJ2-2, the complete variable domain is KAGVTQTPRYLIKTRGQQVTLSCSPISGHRSVSWYQQTPGQGLQFLFEYFSETQRNKGNFPGRFSGRQFSNSRSEMNVSTLELGDSALYLCASSFRTTPGELFFGEGSRLTVL.